This TCR beta chain was sequenced in a study of T-cell memory formation after mild COVID-19. The V segment lost 0 bases and the J segment 8 bases; nucleotides outside the gene matches: 11. The CDR3 length is 16 residues. The germline V gene encodes CDR1 SGHRS and CDR2 YFSETQ. TCRdb re-analysed the 5' RACE reads in MiXCR, keeping a single row per CDR3 protein. The table has over 500,000 distinct CDR3 sequences, 15% to 20% seen once. The V call is TRBV5-1, the J call TRBJ2-1; 7 positions agree with TRBD2. Sequenced material: PBMCs or a T cell subset sorted from them (not recorded which). This receptor was identified in an adult woman who had mild COVID-19 (a few samples of this study predate the infection). Cell type and time point are not known. This chain's CDR3 is CASSLDPNGGWDEQFF. As DNA, the CDR3 is TGCGCCAGCAGCTTGGATCCCAACGGGGGGTGGGATGAGCAGTTCTTC.